The 25 T cell receptor beta chains reported below all come from one sample, sequenced in a study of OX40 agonist ivuxolimab in advanced cancers. Profiled with immunoSEQ multiplex PCR; TCRdb holds only in-frame clones, not every one. The table lists 65,000 to 75,000 clones, more than 75% of them singletons. The source material was CD4+ or CD8+ T cells sorted from blood, sampled in a trial of the OX40 agonist ivuxolimab. These receptors all stem from an adult with an advanced solid tumor such as melanoma, head and neck, liver or kidney cancer.

The V gene is TRBV28, the J gene TRBJ1-1; no firm D call. CDR3 size: 13 residues. The V end lost 5 bases, the J end lost 8 bases, and 15 bases lay between the germline ends. Germline values: CDR1 MDHEN, CDR2 SYDVKM. CDR3 bases: TGTGCCAGCAGTATCGTTCAGGACCTGGAAGCTTTCTTT. Its protein is CASSIVQDLEAFF.

This clone was recorded only once. CDR3 amino acids: CAWSVWPKSGYGYTF. The CDR3 DNA is TGTGCCTGGAGTGTATGGCCCAAATCGGGCTATGGCTACACCTTC. The V call is TRBV30, the J call TRBJ1-2; D not certain. The V and J ends lost 0 bases and 4 bases respectively, with 15 bases between them. The CDR3 sequence is 15 residues long. Per the germline V gene, CDR1 is GTSNPN and CDR2 is SVGIG (reference sequence).

This chain connects TRBV2 to TRBJ1-5, with a tentative D call TRBD1 (5 bases). The V end lost 6 bases, the J end lost 4 bases, and 13 bases lay between the germline ends. CDR3 length: 14 amino acids. CDR1 and CDR2 from the germline V gene are SNHLY and FYNNEI. The CDR3 nucleotides are TGTGCCAGCAGGGTGACAGCTACGAATCAGCCCCAGCATTTT. This encodes CASRVTATNQPQHF.

The rearrangement uses TRBV7-6 and TRBJ1-4, with D uncertain. The germline CDR1 and CDR2 sequences are SGHVS and FNYEAQ. V was trimmed by 1 base and J by 7 bases, leaving 13 bases between them. The CDR3 is made up of 15 amino acids. The CDR3 loop is CASSLGPEGSEKLFF. The DNA of the CDR3 is TGTGCCAGCAGCTTAGGACCCGAAGGAAGTGAAAAACTGTTTTTT.

As concerns this clone: Other DNA sequences in the same sample also yield this CDR3. The rearrangement links TRBV6-5 to TRBJ2-7, with 9 positions matching TRBD2. Trimming removed 5 bases from V and 7 bases from J; junction bases left unmatched: 9. This CDR3 has 14 residues. Germline V gives CDR1 MNHEY, CDR2 SVGAGI. The CDR3 sequence: CASSPPSGIGEQYF. The CDR3 DNA reads as TGTGCCAGCAGTCCCCCTAGCGGGATAGGGGAGCAGTACTTC.

The V call is TRBV6-6, the J call TRBJ2-4; a possible D gene is TRBD2 (5 bases). Germline lookup yields CDR1 MNHNY and CDR2 SVGAGI (reference sequence). This CDR3 spans 15 amino acids. Trimming left V 3 bases short and J 1 base short, with 10 bases between. CDR3 sequence (DNA): TGTGCCAGCAGTTATTCGGGGAAGGCCAAAAACATTCAGTACTTC. It is translated as CASSYSGKAKNIQYF.

The rearrangement uses TRBV5-4 and TRBJ2-5, with D unresolved. Trimming left V 4 bases short and J 5 bases short, with 6 bases between. The CDR3 is 11 residues long. CDR1 and CDR2 from the germline V gene are SGHNT and YYREEE (reference sequence). CDR3 sequence: CASSQAETQYF. CDR3 nucleotides: TGTGCCAGCAGCCAAGCGGAGACCCAGTACTTC.

This rearrangement joins TRBV5-1 to TRBJ1-2; 7 nucleotides line up with TRBD1. CDR3 length: 16 amino acids. The V segment lost 4 bases and the J segment 3 bases; nucleotides outside the gene matches: 12. Germline CDR1 and CDR2: SGHRS and YFSETQ. CDR3 in amino acids: CASSGGQRAGYYGYTF. The CDR3 DNA follows: TGCGCCAGCAGCGGGGGACAGAGGGCCGGTTACTATGGCTACACCTTC.

This sequence joins TRBV7-2 and TRBJ2-3; D unresolved. The length of the CDR3 is 13 residues. CDR1 SGHTA and CDR2 FQGNSA come from the germline V gene. Trimming left V 6 bases short and J 2 bases short, with 9 bases between. CDR3 sequence reads: CASSPLTTDTQYF. The CDR3 coding sequence is TGTGCCAGCAGTCCCTTAACCACAGATACGCAGTATTTT.

This chain joins TRBV28 and TRBJ1-5; tentative D call: TRBD1 (5 bases). V was pared by 4 bases and J by 0 bases, with 16 bases between. The CDR3 contains 17 residues. CDR1 and CDR2 (germline): MDHEN, SYDVKM. DNA for the CDR3: TGTGCCAGCAGTTCCCGGGACTTCGTAAATAGCAATCAGCCCCAGCATTTT. Residues: CASSSRDFVNSNQPQHF.

The chain joins TRBV7-3 to TRBJ1-2, with unresolved D. V lost 5 bases, J lost 3 bases, and 16 bases lay in between. The CDR3 is 15 residues long. Germline CDR1 SGHTA, CDR2 FQGTGA. The DNA of the CDR3 is TGTGCCAGCAGCCCCACACCAGACGGCCACTATGGCTACACCTTC. Translation gives CASSPTPDGHYGYTF.

This rearrangement joins TRBV2 to TRBJ2-2; perhaps TRBD1 as D (5 bases). V gave up 7 bases and J gave up 3 bases, with 15 bases separating them. Per the germline V gene, CDR1 is SNHLY and CDR2 is FYNNEI. The CDR3 totals 15 residues. This chain's CDR3 is CASTPQGEDTGELFF. DNA for the CDR3: TGTGCCAGCACCCCGCAAGGGGAAGACACCGGGGAGCTGTTTTTT.

V usage is TRBV5-1 and J usage is TRBJ2-2; 8 bases match TRBD1. Germline V gene sequence: CDR1 SGHRS, CDR2 YFSETQ. V lost 0 bases, J lost 5 bases, and 3 bases stayed unmatched. The CDR3 sequence is 15 residues long. The CDR3 loop is CASSLDGQGTGELFF. CDR3 nucleotides: TGCGCCAGCAGCTTGGATGGACAGGGAACCGGGGAGCTGTTTTTT. The variable domain in full, completed from reference TRBV5-1 and TRBJ2-2, reads KAGVTQTPRYLIKTRGQQVTLSCSPISGHRSVSWYQQTPGQGLQFLFEYFSETQRNKGNFPGRFSGRQFSNSRSEMNVSTLELGDSALYLCASSLDGQGTGELFFGEGSRLTVL.

This chain connects TRBV7-2 to TRBJ2-3; D is ambiguous. This CDR3 is built from 15 residues. Germline CDR1 and CDR2: SGHTA and FQGNSA. The V end was cut by 5 bases, the J end by 1 base, with 13 bases between. CDR3 nucleotides: TGTGCCAGCAGCCAGGACGGAGCCCGCACAGATACGCAGTATTTT. Translating gives CASSQDGARTDTQYF.

J is TRBJ2-1 and V is TRBV6-1, with a weak D call TRBD1 (6 bases). V was pared by 7 bases and J by 5 bases, with 18 bases between. This CDR3 contains 15 residues. Germline V gene sequence: CDR1 MNHNS, CDR2 SASEGT. The DNA of the CDR3 is TGTGCCAGCACTCAGCCCGGGACAAACAACAATGAGCAGTTCTTC. It codes for CASTQPGTNNNEQFF.

The J gene is TRBJ2-7, the V gene TRBV6-5, with 7 bases matching TRBD2. J lost 1 base, V lost 5 bases, and 8 bases had no gene match. This CDR3 has 15 residues. In germline, CDR1 is MNHEY, CDR2 SVGAGI. CDR3 sequence reads: CASSMWPSGSYEQYF. CDR3 sequence (DNA): TGTGCCAGCAGTATGTGGCCTAGCGGATCCTACGAGCAGTACTTC.

This chain joins TRBV6-5 and TRBJ2-7, with a possible D match to TRBD2 (5 bases). Germline V gene data show CDR1 as MNHEY and CDR2 as SVGAGI. V was trimmed by 2 bases and J by 3 bases, leaving 17 bases between them. The CDR3 sequence is 16 residues long. The CDR3 DNA follows: TGTGCCAGCAGTTACGCACCGGTGGGTAGCGACTACGAGCAGTACTTC. This codes for CASSYAPVGSDYEQYF.

The table lists this clone with a count of one. The DNA of the CDR3 is TGTGCCAGCAGCGCCCTTAGGACTAGCGGGGCTTTTTCGACCGGGGAGCTGTTTTTT. This encodes CASSALRTSGAFSTGELFF. The V call is TRBV5-8, the J call TRBJ2-2, with 12 bases that match TRBD2. Germline V gene sequence: CDR1 SGHTS, CDR2 YDEGEE. Losses at the gene ends were 4 bases for V and 5 bases for J; bases not matched to a gene: 15. This CDR3 region has 19 residues.

The chain joins TRBV5-1 to TRBJ1-5, with a possible D match to TRBD1 (6 bases). The germline V gene encodes CDR1 SGHRS and CDR2 YFSETQ. The CDR3 consists of 14 residues. With 0 bases removed from V and 6 bases from J, the gap between germline ends came to 10 bases. CDR3 region: CASSLEGGSQPQHF. CDR3 nucleotides: TGCGCCAGCAGCTTGGAGGGGGGAAGTCAGCCCCAGCATTTT.

The CDR3 region has the DNA TGTGCCAGCAGTTACCCCGGGGCCAACGTCCTGACTTTC. Translating gives CASSYPGANVLTF. This chain connects TRBV28 to TRBJ2-6; no reliable D call. CDR3 length: 13 residues. The V end was cut by 4 bases, the J end by 4 bases, with 5 bases between. CDR1 is MDHEN, CDR2 SYDVKM, per germline.

About this clone itself: The junction differs from germline at one of its ends, possibly a read error. This rearrangement joins TRBV4-1 to TRBJ1-4; a weak D match, TRBD1 (6 bases). In germline, CDR1 is MGHRA, CDR2 YSYEKL. This CDR3 has 18 amino acids. CDR3 protein: CASSQDIARGASSEILFF. The CDR3, as DNA: TGCGCCAGCAGCCAAGATATCGCGAGGGGGGCCTCCAGTGAAATACTGTTTTTT.

The chain has TRBV27 and TRBJ1-1, with 9 bases matching TRBD1. The V segment lost 4 bases and the J segment 4 bases; nucleotides outside the gene matches: 7. Germline CDR1 reads MNHEY; CDR2 reads SMNVEV (reference sequence). CDR3 length: 15 amino acids. As DNA, the CDR3 is TGTGCCAGCAGTTCCCCGACAGGGGGGGCCACTGAAGCTTTCTTT. Amino acid sequence: CASSSPTGGATEAFF.

The chain combines TRBV18 with TRBJ2-7, with D hard to call. With 3 bases removed from V and 1 base from J, the gap between germline ends came to 16 bases. Germline V gene lookup returns CDR1 KGHSH and CDR2 LQKENI. The length of the CDR3 is 16 residues. The CDR3 is CASSPRLTKGSYEQYF. CDR3 coding DNA: TGTGCCAGCTCACCCCGACTCACGAAAGGGTCCTACGAGCAGTACTTC.

The chain joins TRBV5-4 to TRBJ2-3, with 12 bases fitting TRBD2. The CDR3 is made up of 18 amino acids. Unmatched junction bases numbered 8, after V lost 0 bases and J lost 3 bases. From germline, CDR1 is SGHNT and CDR2 YYREEE (reference sequence). The CDR3 coding sequence is TGTGCCAGCAGCTTGGGACTAGCGGGAGAACAGAGGACAGATACGCAGTATTTT. Its translation: CASSLGLAGEQRTDTQYF.

V gene TRBV4-1 combines with J gene TRBJ2-5; the D is unclear. V was clipped by 5 bases and J by 1 base, with 11 bases between them. Germline assignment: CDR1 MGHRA and CDR2 YSYEKL. The CDR3 is 14 amino acids. CDR3 sequence reads: CASSSFQVQETQYF. In DNA form, the CDR3 reads TGCGCCAGCAGCTCCTTCCAGGTCCAAGAGACCCAGTACTTC.